This TCR beta chain was identified during a study of cytomegalovirus exposure and HLA in healthy donors. Study-level results: A later analysis reportedly identified an Asian-associated ancestry cluster as carrying fewer N-insertions than the roughly 720-donor mean. Certain indistinguishable V segments, among them TRBV6-2 and TRBV6-3, were excluded.

The CDR3 spans 11 residues. The germline V and J ends were trimmed by 6 bases and 5 bases, with 7 bases remaining between them. Germline values: CDR1 SNHLY, CDR2 FYNNEI. In the PCR, 60 Vbeta and 13 Jbeta primers were used. Some clones are missing from TCRdb's copy, which holds only in-frame ones; the method was immunoSEQ multiplex PCR. The table lists about 170,000 clones. Judged by frequency, this clone is medium-sized. Antigen unknown. The rearrangement links TRBV2 to TRBJ2-5, with a possible D match to TRBD2 (5 bases). This sequence was found in a woman younger than 35 in good health and CMV-seropositive. Sequencing used PBMCs. The CDR3 bases are TGTGCCAGCAGGGGAGAGGAGACCCAGTACTTC. This codes for CASRGEETQYF.